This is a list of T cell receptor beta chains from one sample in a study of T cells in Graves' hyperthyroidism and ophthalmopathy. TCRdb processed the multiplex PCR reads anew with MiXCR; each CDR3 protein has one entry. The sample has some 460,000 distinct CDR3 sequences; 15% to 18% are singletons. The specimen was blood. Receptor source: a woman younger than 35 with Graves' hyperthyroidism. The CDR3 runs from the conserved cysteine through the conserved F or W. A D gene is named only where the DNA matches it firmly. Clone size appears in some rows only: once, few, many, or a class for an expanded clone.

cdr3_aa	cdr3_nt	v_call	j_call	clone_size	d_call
CASSRTRAGGQNEQYF	TGCGCCAGCAGTCGTACCAGAGCGGGGGGGCAGAACGAGCAGTACTTC	TRBV5-1	TRBJ2-7	NA	TRBD2
CASSSKGGRGANYGYTF	TGTGCCAGCAGTTCTAAGGGTGGGAGGGGCGCTAACTATGGCTACACCTTC	TRBV6-5	TRBJ1-2	few	NA
CATSDWTGDEQFF	TGTGCCACCAGTGATTGGACAGGGGATGAGCAGTTCTTC	TRBV24-1	TRBJ2-1	few	TRBD1
CASSFLISWTVTETQYF	TGTGCCAGCAGCTTCTTAATATCCTGGACTGTAACGGAGACCCAGTACTTC	TRBV7-2	TRBJ2-5	many	NA
CASSEREGYEQYF	TGTGCCAGCAGTGAACGCGAGGGCTACGAGCAGTACTTC	TRBV6-1	TRBJ2-7	many	NA
CSVLTSSYEQYF	TGCAGCGTTTTAACAAGCTCCTACGAGCAGTACTTC	TRBV29-1	TRBJ2-7	NA	NA
CASSPRDGPYNEQFF	TGTGCCAGCAGCCCTCGCGACGGCCCCTACAATGAGCAGTTCTTC	TRBV9	TRBJ2-1	many	NA
CASSLSGQIFTSYEQYF	TGTGCCAGCAGCTTGTCCGGACAGATTTTTACGTCCTACGAGCAGTACTTC	TRBV5-6	TRBJ2-7	NA	NA
CASSFIAGEDGGELFF	TGTGCCAGCAGCTTCATAGCGGGAGAGGATGGCGGGGAGCTGTTTTTT	TRBV7-6	TRBJ2-2	many	TRBD2
CASSLKQGGARAKNIQYF	TGTGCCAGCAGCTTAAAACAGGGAGGGGCTCGGGCCAAAAACATTCAGTACTTC	TRBV5-4	TRBJ2-4	few	NA
CASRDRRGGHNEQFF	TGTGCCAGCAGAGACCGACGGGGAGGTCACAATGAGCAGTTCTTC	TRBV2	TRBJ2-1	many	NA
CASSQDLSLGQGRNEQFF	TGCGCCAGCAGCCAAGATCTATCCCTTGGGCAGGGCAGGAATGAGCAGTTCTTC	TRBV4-1	TRBJ2-1	NA	NA
CSARDPGQGDEQYF	TGCAGTGCTAGAGATCCGGGACAGGGTGACGAGCAGTACTTC	TRBV20-1	TRBJ2-7	many	TRBD1
CSAGAGGGTQYF	TGCAGTGCTGGGGCCGGGGGAGGGACCCAGTACTTC	TRBV20-1	TRBJ2-5	many	NA